These T cell receptor beta chains were read from a single sample in a study of T cells after yellow fever vaccination. Each CDR3 protein gets one entry after TCRdb re-called the 5' RACE reads with MiXCR. This table holds some 350,000 distinct CDR3 sequences, 11% found once. The specimen was PBMCs, collected on the day of the first yellow fever vaccination. All receptors come from a young man who received the YFV17D yellow fever vaccine. Each CDR3 is given with its conserved first and last residue. D genes are given only for firm matches. Clone size is stated in some rows and not others, as once, few, many or a class when expanded.

v_call	clone_size	j_call	d_call	cdr3_nt	cdr3_aa
TRBV4-3	-	TRBJ2-5	-	TGCGCCAGCAGCCAAGTCGCAGTGATAGGAGAGACCCAGTACTTC	CASSQVAVIGETQYF
TRBV30	-	TRBJ2-1	TRBD2	TGTGCCTGGAGTCCGGGCGGGGGGGCCGATGAGCAGTTCTTC	CAWSPGGGADEQFF
TRBV5-1	-	TRBJ1-2	-	TGCGCCAGCAGCTTGGGGACCGCACGACGAGATGGCTACACCTTC	CASSLGTARRDGYTF
TRBV12-3/TRBV12-4	-	TRBJ1-2	-	TGTGCCAGCAGTTTTACCGGGGGGGAACATGGCTACACCTTC	CASSFTGGEHGYTF
TRBV15	few	TRBJ1-2	-	TGTGCCACCAGCAGCACCGCTGGGGGAGGACGCATGGGGGGAAACTATGGCTACACCTTC	CATSSTAGGGRMGGNYGYTF
TRBV4-1	few	TRBJ2-1	-	TGCGCCAGCAGCCAAGAATGGAAAGCCCGGGGTCGCAATGAGCAGTTCTTC	CASSQEWKARGRNEQFF
TRBV4-3	few	TRBJ1-1	-	TGCGCCAGCAGCCAAGAAACCCCCACTGAAGCTTTCTTT	CASSQETPTEAFF
TRBV11-2	-	TRBJ1-6	-	TGTGCCAGCAGCCCCAGTGAGGATTCACCCCTCCACTTT	CASSPSEDSPLHF
TRBV20-1	once	TRBJ1-4	-	TGCTGTGCTAGAGATTCCAGGGGCGCGTATGAAAAACTGTTTTTT	CCARDSRGAYEKLFF
TRBV15	-	TRBJ2-1	-	TGTGCCACCAGCAGAGGGTTTGTGGGAGGCTCCTACAATGAGCAGTTCTTC	CATSRGFVGGSYNEQFF
TRBV6-1	many	TRBJ1-1	TRBD1	TGTGCCAGCAGTGAAGGACAGGGGCCGGGTCAGACTGAAGCTTTCTTT	CASSEGQGPGQTEAFF
TRBV12-3/TRBV12-4	-	TRBJ2-5	-	TGTGCCAGCAGTACCGTCGAAGAGACCCAGTACTTC	CASSTVEETQYF
TRBV7-9	-	TRBJ2-1	-	TGTGCCAGCAGCTTAACTAGTTGGTACAATGAGCAGTTCTTC	CASSLTSWYNEQFF
TRBV27	few	TRBJ2-3	-	TGTGCCAGCAGCAGTCTACTCACGGGGTACACAGATACGCAGTATTTT	CASSSLLTGYTDTQYF
TRBV6-1	many	TRBJ2-3	-	TGTGCCAGCAGCCGAGCAAGGACAGATACGCAGTATTTT	CASSRARTDTQYF
TRBV20-1	-	TRBJ1-2	-	TGCAGTGCTAGAGCTGCTCGAGGTTCCTATGGCTACACCTTC	CSARAARGSYGYTF
TRBV19	-	TRBJ2-1	-	TGTGCCAGTAGGCCTCAGGCTAGCTCCTACAATGAGCAGTTCTTC	CASRPQASSYNEQFF
TRBV7-2	-	TRBJ1-4	TRBD1	TGTGCCAGCAGCTTAGCAAGGCGGACAGGGGGAGAAAAACTGTTTTTT	CASSLARRTGGEKLFF